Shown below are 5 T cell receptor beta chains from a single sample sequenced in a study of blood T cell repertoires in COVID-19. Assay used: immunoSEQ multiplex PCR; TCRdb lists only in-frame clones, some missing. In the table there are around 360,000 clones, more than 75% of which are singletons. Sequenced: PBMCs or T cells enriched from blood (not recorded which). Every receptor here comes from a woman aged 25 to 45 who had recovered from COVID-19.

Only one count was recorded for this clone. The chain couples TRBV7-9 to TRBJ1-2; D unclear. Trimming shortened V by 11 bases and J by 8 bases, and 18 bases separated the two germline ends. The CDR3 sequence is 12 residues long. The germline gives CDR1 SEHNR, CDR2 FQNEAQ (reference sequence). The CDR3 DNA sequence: TGTGCCGGCTTGGGTCGAGGTCTAGGCTACACCTTC. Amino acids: CAGLGRGLGYTF.

The DNA for the CDR3 is TGTGCCAGCAGCTTTATGAGGACAGGGGTAGACAATCAGCCCCAGCATTTT. It encodes CASSFMRTGVDNQPQHF. The rearrangement joins TRBV5-8 to TRBJ1-5; the match to TRBD1 covers 9 bases. This CDR3 is 17 amino acids long. The germline V gene has CDR1 SGHTS and CDR2 YDEGEE. V was clipped by 2 bases and J by 3 bases; unmatched bases: 9.

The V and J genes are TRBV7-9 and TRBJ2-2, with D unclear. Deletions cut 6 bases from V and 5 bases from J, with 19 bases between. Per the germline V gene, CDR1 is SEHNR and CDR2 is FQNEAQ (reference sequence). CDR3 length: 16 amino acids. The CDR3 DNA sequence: TGTGCCAGCAGGTCACCGGGTTCGGCTTTTACCGGGGAGCTGTTTTTT. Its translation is CASRSPGSAFTGELFF.

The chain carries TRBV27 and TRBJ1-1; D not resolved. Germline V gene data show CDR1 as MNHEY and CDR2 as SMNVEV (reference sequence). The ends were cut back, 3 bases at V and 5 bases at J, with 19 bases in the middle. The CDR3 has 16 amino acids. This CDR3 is CASSFLTREKKTEAFF. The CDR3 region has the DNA TGTGCCAGCAGTTTCCTCACCCGAGAAAAAAAGACTGAAGCTTTCTTT.

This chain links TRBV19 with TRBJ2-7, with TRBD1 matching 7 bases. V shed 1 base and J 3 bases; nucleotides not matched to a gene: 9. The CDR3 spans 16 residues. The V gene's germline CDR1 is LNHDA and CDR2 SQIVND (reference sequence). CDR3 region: CASSIVWGTALYEQYF. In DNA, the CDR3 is TGTGCCAGTAGTATAGTATGGGGGACAGCCCTCTACGAGCAGTACTTC.